A selection of T cell receptor beta chains follows, all from one sample in a study of T cell responses to AZD1222 COVID-19 vaccine. Assay: immunoSEQ multiplex PCR; the TCRdb copy retains only in-frame clones and omits some. The sample gives roughly 150,000 clones, around 87% of which show up once; about 6.9% is in the top ten. Sequences were derived from peripheral blood, sampled on day 0 of AZD1222 vaccination. The receptors originated from an adult in good health. Each CDR3 is given with its conserved first and last residue. The D gene is left open where the match is weak. The listing skips clone size in some rows; elsewhere it reads once, few, many or a size class.

size,D,V,J,CDR3,DNA
NA,NA,TRBV6-5,TRBJ2-1,CASQGGPSYNEQFF,TGTGCCAGCCAGGGGGGGCCCTCCTACAATGAGCAGTTCTTC
NA,TRBD1,TRBV13,TRBJ2-5,CASSPGQGQTQYF,TGTGCCAGCAGCCCCGGACAGGGACAGACCCAGTACTTC
NA,NA,TRBV2,TRBJ2-3,CATAPAMIAGTDTQYF,TGTGCCACCGCTCCCGCAATGATTGCGGGCACAGATACGCAGTATTTT
once,NA,TRBV4-3,TRBJ1-1,CASRARTLNTEAFF,TGCGCCAGCAGGGCCAGGACACTGAACACTGAAGCTTTCTTT
NA,NA,TRBV5-1,TRBJ2-2,CASSLVAANGELFF,TGCGCCAGCAGCTTGGTGGCAGCGAACGGGGAGCTGTTTTTT
NA,NA,TRBV10-2,TRBJ2-2,CASSESGLPGELFF,TGCGCCAGCAGTGAGTCGGGCCTACCCGGGGAGCTGTTTTTT
NA,NA,TRBV9,TRBJ1-4,CASSEGGLGEKLFF,TGTGCCAGCAGCGAAGGAGGGTTGGGTGAAAAACTGTTTTTT
NA,TRBD2,TRBV19,TRBJ2-7,CASSIWLAGAYEQYF,TGTGCCAGTAGTATCTGGCTAGCGGGGGCCTACGAGCAGTACTTC
NA,NA,TRBV19,TRBJ2-2,CASSITQTGGELFF,TGTGCCAGTAGTATAACCCAGACTGGCGGGGAGCTGTTTTTT
NA,NA,TRBV2,TRBJ1-4,CASIPDSANEKLFF,TGTGCCAGCATCCCCGACAGTGCTAATGAAAAACTGTTTTTT
once,NA,TRBV18,TRBJ2-7,CASSPGSISYEQYF,TGTGCCAGCTCACCAGGATCGATCTCCTACGAGCAGTACTTC
NA,NA,TRBV4-3,TRBJ1-1,CASSQVLGEGTEAFF,TGCGCCAGCAGCCAAGTTTTAGGGGAGGGCACTGAAGCTTTCTTT
NA,NA,TRBV4-1,TRBJ2-3,CASSHSERSTDTQYF,TGCGCCAGCAGCCACTCGGAGAGAAGCACAGATACGCAGTATTTT
NA,NA,TRBV12-3/TRBV12-4,TRBJ2-1,CASSQGPNNEQFF,TGTGCCAGCAGCCAAGGACCAAACAATGAGCAGTTCTTC
NA,TRBD1,TRBV18,TRBJ1-2,CASSQRQGPYGYTF,TGTGCCAGCTCACAACGACAGGGGCCGTATGGCTACACCTTC
NA,TRBD1,TRBV9,TRBJ2-2,CASSVGAGGNTGELFF,TGTGCCAGCAGCGTAGGGGCAGGGGGGAACACCGGGGAGCTGTTTTTT
NA,NA,TRBV29-1,TRBJ2-7,CSVQEYEQYF,TGCAGCGTTCAAGAGTACGAGCAGTACTTC
NA,NA,TRBV14,TRBJ1-5,CASSPDTYSNQPQHF,TGTGCCAGCAGCCCAGACACATATAGCAATCAGCCCCAGCATTTT
NA,NA,TRBV6-5,TRBJ2-7,CASSYTQATISYEQYF,TGTGCCAGCAGTTACACGCAGGCCACCATCTCTTACGAGCAGTACTTC
NA,NA,TRBV18,TRBJ1-5,CASSPFITNSNQPQHF,TGTGCCAGCTCACCGTTCATTACTAATTCGAATCAGCCCCAGCATTTT